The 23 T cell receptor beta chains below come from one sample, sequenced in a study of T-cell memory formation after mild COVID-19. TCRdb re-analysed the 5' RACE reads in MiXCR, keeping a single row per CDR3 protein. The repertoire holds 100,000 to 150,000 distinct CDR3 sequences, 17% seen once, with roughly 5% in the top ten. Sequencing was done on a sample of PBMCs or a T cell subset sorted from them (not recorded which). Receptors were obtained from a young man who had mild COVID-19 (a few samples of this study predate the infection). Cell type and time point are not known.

Written as DNA, the CDR3 is TGCGCCAGCTACGAAAAGAGGTCGAATTGGAACACCGGGGAGCTGTTTTTT. It specifies CASYEKRSNWNTGELFF. The chain joins TRBV5-1 to TRBJ2-2; D is unclear. The germline V gene encodes CDR1 SGHRS and CDR2 YFSETQ. This CDR3 has 17 residues. V was cut by 7 bases and J by 1 base, with 20 bases left in between.

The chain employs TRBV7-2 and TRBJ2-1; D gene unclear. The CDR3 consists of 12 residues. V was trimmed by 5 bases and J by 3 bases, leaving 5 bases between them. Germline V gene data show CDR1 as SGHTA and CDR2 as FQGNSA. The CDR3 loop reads CASSDNYNEQFF. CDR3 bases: TGTGCCAGCAGCGATAACTACAATGAGCAGTTCTTC.

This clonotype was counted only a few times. Here the CDR3 reads CASSSMRGDRESGANVLTF. In DNA form, the CDR3 reads TGTGCCAGCAGCTCCATGAGGGGGGACAGGGAGTCTGGGGCCAACGTCCTGACTTTC. V and J are TRBV7-2 and TRBJ2-6, with 9 bases identical to TRBD1. Germline lookup yields CDR1 SGHTA and CDR2 FQGNSA. The CDR3 runs 19 residues. The V gene end was trimmed by 4 bases and the J gene end by 1 base; junction bases not matched to a gene: 11.

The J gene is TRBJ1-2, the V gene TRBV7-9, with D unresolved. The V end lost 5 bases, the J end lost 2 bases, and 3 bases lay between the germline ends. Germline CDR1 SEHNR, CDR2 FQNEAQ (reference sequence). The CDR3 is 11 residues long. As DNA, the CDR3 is TGTGCCAGCAGCATCAACTATGGCTACACCTTC. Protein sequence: CASSINYGYTF.

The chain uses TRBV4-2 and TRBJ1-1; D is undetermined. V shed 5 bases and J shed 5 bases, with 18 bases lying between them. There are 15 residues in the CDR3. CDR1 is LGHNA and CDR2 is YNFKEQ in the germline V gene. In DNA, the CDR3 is TGTGCCAGCAGCTTCTCACCGGACGGATGGACTGAAGCTTTCTTT. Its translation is CASSFSPDGWTEAFF.

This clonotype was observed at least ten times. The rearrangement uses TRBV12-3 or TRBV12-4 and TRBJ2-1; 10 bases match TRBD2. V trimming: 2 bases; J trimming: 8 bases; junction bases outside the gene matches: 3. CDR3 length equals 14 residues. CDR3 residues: CASSLSGGADEQFF. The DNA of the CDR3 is TGTGCCAGCAGTTTAAGCGGGGGGGCCGATGAGCAGTTCTTC.

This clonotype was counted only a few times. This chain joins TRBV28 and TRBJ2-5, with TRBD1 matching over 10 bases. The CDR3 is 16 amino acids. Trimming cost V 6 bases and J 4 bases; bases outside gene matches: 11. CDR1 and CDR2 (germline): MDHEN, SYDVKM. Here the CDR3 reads CASRKSTGGVRETQYF. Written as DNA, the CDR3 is TGTGCCAGCAGAAAATCGACAGGGGGCGTGCGAGAGACCCAGTACTTC.

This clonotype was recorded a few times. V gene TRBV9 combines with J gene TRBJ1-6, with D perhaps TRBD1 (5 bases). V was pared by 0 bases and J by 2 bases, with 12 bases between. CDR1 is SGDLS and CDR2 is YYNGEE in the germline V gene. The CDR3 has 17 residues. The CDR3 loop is CASSVEAGRPYNSPLHF. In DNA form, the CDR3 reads TGTGCCAGCAGCGTAGAGGCAGGGCGCCCCTATAATTCACCCCTCCACTTT.

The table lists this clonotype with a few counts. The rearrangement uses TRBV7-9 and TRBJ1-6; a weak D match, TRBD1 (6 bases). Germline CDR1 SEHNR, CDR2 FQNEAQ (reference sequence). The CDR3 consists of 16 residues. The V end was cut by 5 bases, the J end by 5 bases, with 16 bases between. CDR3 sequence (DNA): TGTGCCAGCAGCCCCCAGGGGATTGGGAATAATTCACCCCTCCACTTT. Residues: CASSPQGIGNNSPLHF. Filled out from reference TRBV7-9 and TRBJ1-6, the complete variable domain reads DTGVSQNPRHKITKRGQNVTFRCDPISEHNRLYWYRQTLGQGPEFLTYFQNEAQLEKSRLLSDRFSAERPKGSFSTLEIQRTEQGDSAMYLCASSPQGIGNNSPLHFGNGTRLTVT.

In DNA form, the CDR3 reads TGCGCCAGCAGCTTGGCTATAGCGACCACAGATACGCAGTATTTT. Translation gives CASSLAIATTDTQYF. The chain joins TRBV5-1 to TRBJ2-3; tentatively, D is TRBD2 (5 bases). CDR1 and CDR2 (germline): SGHRS, YFSETQ. Between the trimmed V and J ends, which lost 0 bases and 2 bases, there was a span of 10 bases. There are 15 residues in the CDR3.

The CDR3 sequence is CAGPTEDYGYTF. Written as DNA, the CDR3 is TGTGCCGGCCCGACGGAGGACTATGGCTACACCTTC. This chain joins TRBV27 and TRBJ1-2; the D is unclear. V lost 11 bases to trimming and J lost 3 bases, with 13 bases between them. This CDR3 is 12 amino acids long. The V gene's germline CDR1 is MNHEY and CDR2 SMNVEV (reference sequence).

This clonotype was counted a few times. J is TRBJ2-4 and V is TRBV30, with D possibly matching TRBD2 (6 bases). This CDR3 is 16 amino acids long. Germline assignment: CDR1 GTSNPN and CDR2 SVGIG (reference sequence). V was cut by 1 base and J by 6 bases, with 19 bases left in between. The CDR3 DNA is TGTGCCTGGAGTGACGGACGGGACTCTGTTGGAAACATTCAGTACTTC. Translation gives CAWSDGRDSVGNIQYF.

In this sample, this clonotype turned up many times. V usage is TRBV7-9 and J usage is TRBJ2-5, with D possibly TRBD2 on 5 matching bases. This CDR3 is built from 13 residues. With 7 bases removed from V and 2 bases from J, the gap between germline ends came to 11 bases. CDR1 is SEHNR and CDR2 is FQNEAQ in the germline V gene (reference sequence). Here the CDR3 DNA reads TGTGCCAGCACCCGAGGGAGACAAGAGACCCAGTACTTC. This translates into CASTRGRQETQYF.

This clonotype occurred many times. The CDR3 protein is CASSYRGLAGFTDTQYF. In DNA form, the CDR3 reads TGTGCCAGCAGCTACCGCGGACTAGCGGGGTTCACAGATACGCAGTATTTT. The chain uses TRBV9 and TRBJ2-3; 12 bases align to TRBD2. Germline CDR1 and CDR2: SGDLS and YYNGEE. The CDR3 length is 17 residues. V was pared by 4 bases and J by 2 bases, with 8 bases of the junction left unmatched.

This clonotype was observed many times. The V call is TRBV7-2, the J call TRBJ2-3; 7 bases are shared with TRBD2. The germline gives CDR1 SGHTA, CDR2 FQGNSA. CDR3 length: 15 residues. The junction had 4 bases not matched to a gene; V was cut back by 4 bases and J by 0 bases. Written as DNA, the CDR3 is TGTGCCAGCAGCTCCGGGACTATTAGCACAGATACGCAGTATTTT. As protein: CASSSGTISTDTQYF. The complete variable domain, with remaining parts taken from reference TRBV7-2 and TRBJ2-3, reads GAGVSQSPSNKVTEKGKDVELRCDPISGHTALYWYRQSLGQGLEFLIYFQGNSAPDKSGLPSDRFSAERTGGSVSTLTIQRTQQEDSAVYLCASSSGTISTDTQYFGPGTRLTVL.

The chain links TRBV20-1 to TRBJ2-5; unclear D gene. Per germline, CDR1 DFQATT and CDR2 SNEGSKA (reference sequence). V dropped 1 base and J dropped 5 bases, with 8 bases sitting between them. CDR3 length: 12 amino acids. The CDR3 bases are TGCAGTGCTAGAGGTGCTTGGGAGACCCAGTACTTC. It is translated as CSARGAWETQYF.

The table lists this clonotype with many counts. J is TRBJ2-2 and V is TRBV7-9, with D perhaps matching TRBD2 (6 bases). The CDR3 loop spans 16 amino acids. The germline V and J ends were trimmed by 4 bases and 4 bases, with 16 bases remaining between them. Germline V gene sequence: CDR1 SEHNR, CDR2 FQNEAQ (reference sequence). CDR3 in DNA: TGTGCCAGCAGCTCCCCTAGCGTAGCGTTCACCGGGGAGCTGTTTTTT. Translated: CASSSPSVAFTGELFF.

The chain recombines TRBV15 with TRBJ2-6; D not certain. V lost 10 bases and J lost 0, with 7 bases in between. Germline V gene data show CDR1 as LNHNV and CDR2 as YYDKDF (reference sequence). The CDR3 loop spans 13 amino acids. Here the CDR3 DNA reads TGTGCCATCCGGAGCTCTGGGGCCAACGTCCTGACTTTC. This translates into CAIRSSGANVLTF.

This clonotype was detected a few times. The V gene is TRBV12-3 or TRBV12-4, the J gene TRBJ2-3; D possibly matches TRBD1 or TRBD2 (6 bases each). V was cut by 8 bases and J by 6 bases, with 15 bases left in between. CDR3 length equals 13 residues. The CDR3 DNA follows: TGTGCCAGCCGAAGGGGGGCGACGGATACGCAGTATTTT. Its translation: CASRRGATDTQYF.

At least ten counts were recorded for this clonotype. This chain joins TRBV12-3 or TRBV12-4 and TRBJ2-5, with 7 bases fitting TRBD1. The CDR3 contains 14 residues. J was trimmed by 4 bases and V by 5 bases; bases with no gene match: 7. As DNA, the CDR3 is TGTGCCAGCAGTATAGAGACAGGGCGAGAGACCCAGTACTTC. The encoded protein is CASSIETGRETQYF.

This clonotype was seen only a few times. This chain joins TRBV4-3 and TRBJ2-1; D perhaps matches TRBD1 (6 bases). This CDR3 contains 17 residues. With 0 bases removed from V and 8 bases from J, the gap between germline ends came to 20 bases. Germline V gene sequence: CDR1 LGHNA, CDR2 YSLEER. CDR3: CASSQEGLAGDVYEQFF. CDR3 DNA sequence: TGCGCCAGCAGCCAAGAGGGGTTGGCAGGGGACGTTTATGAGCAGTTCTTC.

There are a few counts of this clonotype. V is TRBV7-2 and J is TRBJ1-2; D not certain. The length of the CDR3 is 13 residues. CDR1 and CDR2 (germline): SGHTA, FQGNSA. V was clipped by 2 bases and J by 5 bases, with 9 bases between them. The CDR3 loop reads CASSLWAAYGYTF. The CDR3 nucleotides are TGTGCCAGCAGCTTATGGGCAGCGTATGGCTACACCTTC.

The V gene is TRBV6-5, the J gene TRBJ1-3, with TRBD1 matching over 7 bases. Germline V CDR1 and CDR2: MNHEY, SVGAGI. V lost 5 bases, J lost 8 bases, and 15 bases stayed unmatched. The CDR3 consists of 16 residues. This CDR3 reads CASSTDLTGEGHTIYF. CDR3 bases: TGTGCCAGCAGTACCGACTTAACAGGGGAGGGGCACACCATATATTTT.